A selection of T cell receptor beta chains follows, all from one sample in a study of ipilimumab plus nivolumab after autologous stem cell transplantation. TCRdb's copy holds only in-frame clones and misses some; the assay was immunoSEQ multiplex PCR. The profile shows more than 20,000 clones, over 65% of them singletons. The sample consisted of PBMCs, taken in a trial of ipilimumab plus nivolumab as post-transplant consolidation. The source of these receptors is a male donor with diffuse large B-cell lymphoma. Each CDR3 is given with its conserved first and last residue. A D gene is named only where the DNA matches it firmly. Clone size is given for some rows only: seen once, a few or many times, or a class if the clone is expanded.

D gene	J gene	clone size	CDR3 length	V gene	CDR3 DNA	CDR3 protein
.	TRBJ2-3	.	14	TRBV7-9	TGTGCCAGCAGCTTAGTGGACTCCACAGATACGCAGTATTTT	CASSLVDSTDTQYF
.	TRBJ2-1	.	15	TRBV5-4	TGTGCCAGCAGCTCGGGGGACTCCACCTGGAATGAGCAGTTCTTC	CASSSGDSTWNEQFF
TRBD1	TRBJ1-2	.	16	TRBV27	TGTGCCAGCAAAGACGCGGGGACAGGTGGTAACTATGGCTACACCTTC	CASKDAGTGGNYGYTF
TRBD1	TRBJ1-6	.	16	TRBV4-3	TGCGCCAGCAGCCAAGAAGGTGGGACAGGGGGTTCACCCCTCCACTTT	CASSQEGGTGGSPLHF
.	TRBJ2-2	few	18	TRBV7-2	TGTGCCAGCAGCTTAGCGCGACCAGGCCTTCGGAACACCGGGGAGCTGTTTTTT	CASSLARPGLRNTGELFF
.	TRBJ2-1	.	17	TRBV11-2	TGTGCCAGCAGCTCGGACCCCGGGACGCGAACCTACAATGAGCAGTTCTTC	CASSSDPGTRTYNEQFF
.	TRBJ1-5	.	16	TRBV15	TGTGCCACCAGCAGTGCGCCGGGGTTGGGAAATCAGCCCCAGCATTTT	CATSSAPGLGNQPQHF
.	TRBJ2-4	.	18	TRBV4-2	TGTGCCAGCAGCCAAGATAGTTCAGGGAAGGGGACCAAAAACATTCAGTACTTC	CASSQDSSGKGTKNIQYF
.	TRBJ2-1	.	17	TRBV11-2	TGTGCCAGCAGCTTAGATTTAGGGGCTAGCGAATTCAATGAGCAGTTCTTC	CASSLDLGASEFNEQFF
.	TRBJ1-1	few	11	TRBV20-1	TGCAGAGTTGTAAAGAACACTGAAGCTTTCTTT	CRVVKNTEAFF
TRBD1	TRBJ1-1	.	15	TRBV4-1	TGCGCCAGCAGAGACCGGACAGGGAGGGGGACTGAAGCTTTCTTT	CASRDRTGRGTEAFF
.	TRBJ2-1	.	15	TRBV5-1	TGCGCCAGCAGCTTGGAGGTGGGGTCCTACAATGAGCAGTTCTTC	CASSLEVGSYNEQFF
TRBD1	TRBJ2-7	.	15	TRBV6-5	TGTGCCAGCAGAGATCAAGACAGGGGGGGCGACGAGCAGTACTTC	CASRDQDRGGDEQYF
.	TRBJ2-2	.	13	TRBV27	TGTGCCACCGTGAATAGTGACACCGGGGAGCTGTTTTTT	CATVNSDTGELFF
.	TRBJ1-1	.	14	TRBV29-1	TGCAGCGCCAAGATAACACTCATGAACACTGAAGCTTTCTTT	CSAKITLMNTEAFF
.	TRBJ2-7	.	17	TRBV28	TGTGCCAGCAGCACAGTCCAGGCCGCGAGGAGCTCCTACGAGCAGTACTTC	CASSTVQAARSSYEQYF
TRBD1	TRBJ2-4	.	14	TRBV7-9	TGTGCCAGCAGCACCCGGGACAGTAAAAACATTCAGTACTTC	CASSTRDSKNIQYF
.	TRBJ1-4	.	14	TRBV2	TGTGCCAGCAGCGCGACAGGCGGAGTGGGAAAACTGTTTTTT	CASSATGGVGKLFF
.	TRBJ1-6	few	12	TRBV5-5	TGTGCCAGCCGCTACACTAATTCACCCCTCCACTTT	CASRYTNSPLHF
.	TRBJ1-2	once	14	TRBV7-2	TGTGCCAGCAGCTCCCCCGGGACGGAAAATGGCTACACCTTC	CASSSPGTENGYTF
TRBD2	TRBJ2-3	.	18	TRBV5-4	TGTGCCAGCCGGCCTGGAGGGGTACTAGCGGGGGGCACAGATACGCAGTATTTT	CASRPGGVLAGGTDTQYF
.	TRBJ1-1	few	15	TRBV5-1	TGCGCCAGCAGCTTAGGGGGGGCGGATCGCACTGAAGCTTTCTTT	CASSLGGADRTEAFF
.	TRBJ1-3	.	15	TRBV11-2	TGTGCCAGCAGTTCCAGACAGGACTCTGGAAACACCATATATTTT	CASSSRQDSGNTIYF
.	TRBJ2-7	once	14	TRBV5-4	TGTGCCAGCAGCCGGACTGCTCGCGCCGACGAGCAGTACTTC	CASSRTARADEQYF
TRBD1	TRBJ1-3	.	16	TRBV19	TGTGCCAGTGCCAGCCGGGGACAGTACTCTGGAAACACCATATATTTT	CASASRGQYSGNTIYF
.	TRBJ2-5	.	12	TRBV5-4	TGTGCCAGCCGACTAGGAGAAGAGACCCAGTACTTC	CASRLGEETQYF
.	TRBJ2-5	.	13	TRBV9	TGTGCCAGCAGTCTGGACTTCCAAGAGACCCAGTACTTC	CASSLDFQETQYF
.	TRBJ2-5	few	14	TRBV28	TGTGCCAGCAGTTTCGACAGAGTTCAAGAGACCCAGTACTTC	CASSFDRVQETQYF
.	TRBJ1-2	.	13	TRBV28	TGTGCCAGCAGTTTTGGGGGCGCGTATGGCTACACCTTC	CASSFGGAYGYTF
.	TRBJ2-5	.	15	TRBV7-3	TGTGCCAGCAGCTTAACAGGGCGCCCCTTGGAGACCCAGTACTTC	CASSLTGRPLETQYF
.	TRBJ1-1	few	11	TRBV30	TGTGCCTGTTTTGCGAACACTGAAGCTTTCTTT	CACFANTEAFF
.	TRBJ1-6	few	13	TRBV7-9	TGTGCCAGCAGCTTAGGAGATTATTCACCCCTCCACTTT	CASSLGDYSPLHF
.	TRBJ2-2	once	14	TRBV19	TGTGCCAGTAGTCGGGACCCGAACACCGGGGAGCTGTTTTTT	CASSRDPNTGELFF
TRBD1	TRBJ1-2	.	14	TRBV6-5	TGTGCCAGCAGTTCAGGGGGGGAAATTAATGGCTACACCTTC	CASSSGGEINGYTF